The rows below give T cell receptor beta chains drawn from one sample of a study of T cell changes during pregnancy in multiple sclerosis. Profiled with immunoSEQ multiplex PCR; TCRdb holds only in-frame clones, not every one. The data show 45,000 or so clones, 91% seen once. Specimen: CD8+ T cells from peripheral blood mononuclear cells, collected after pregnancy. These receptors were taken from a female donor with multiple sclerosis, enrolled in a pregnancy study. Both conserved end residues are part of each CDR3. The order of the fields is V gene, J gene, clone size, D gene, CDR3 DNA, CDR3 protein. D genes are given only for firm matches. Size tells how often a clone was seen (once, few, many) or the class of an expanded clone, and some rows leave it out.

V gene: TRBV30
J gene: TRBJ2-4
clone size: -
D gene: -
CDR3 DNA: TGTGCCTGGAGTGGGACAGTTCAAAACATTCAGTACTTC
CDR3 protein: CAWSGTVQNIQYF

V gene: TRBV12-2
J gene: TRBJ2-5
clone size: -
D gene: -
CDR3 DNA: TGTGCAAGTCGCTTAGTACCGACGCGGGCTAGACATGAAGAGACCCAGTACTTC
CDR3 protein: CASRLVPTRARHEETQYF

V gene: TRBV29-1
J gene: TRBJ2-7
clone size: -
D gene: TRBD1
CDR3 DNA: TGCCGAGGGGGCAGGGGTAGCCTCTACTCCTACGAGCAGTACTTC
CDR3 protein: CRGGRGSLYSYEQYF

V gene: TRBV7-7
J gene: TRBJ1-5
clone size: -
D gene: -
CDR3 DNA: TGTGCCAGCAGCCTAGATGAGTATCAGCCCCAGCATTTT
CDR3 protein: CASSLDEYQPQHF

V gene: TRBV7-8
J gene: TRBJ2-3
clone size: -
D gene: TRBD1
CDR3 DNA: TGTGCCAGCAGCCAAATCCCGGGACAGGGGTCAGATACGCAGTATTTT
CDR3 protein: CASSQIPGQGSDTQYF

V gene: TRBV7-9
J gene: TRBJ1-1
clone size: -
D gene: -
CDR3 DNA: TGTGCCAGCAGCTTTGAGCTGGGGGCGAAGGAGAACACTGAAGCTTTCTTT
CDR3 protein: CASSFELGAKENTEAFF

V gene: TRBV7-9
J gene: TRBJ2-7
clone size: -
D gene: TRBD1
CDR3 DNA: TGTGCCAGCGCCAGGGGGCCCTACGAGCAGTACTTC
CDR3 protein: CASARGPYEQYF

V gene: TRBV6-5
J gene: TRBJ2-7
clone size: -
D gene: -
CDR3 DNA: TGTGCCAGCAGTTACGGGGCGTCCTACGAGCAGTACTTC
CDR3 protein: CASSYGASYEQYF

V gene: TRBV27
J gene: TRBJ2-7
clone size: -
D gene: -
CDR3 DNA: TGTGCCAGCAGTTTGGGCGGGACCTACGAGCAGTACTTC
CDR3 protein: CASSLGGTYEQYF

V gene: TRBV30
J gene: TRBJ1-2
clone size: -
D gene: -
CDR3 DNA: TGTGCCTGGAGTGTTTCTCAGCGGGCGGGCTACACCTTC
CDR3 protein: CAWSVSQRAGYTF

V gene: TRBV4-1
J gene: TRBJ1-2
clone size: -
D gene: -
CDR3 DNA: TGCGCCAGCAGCCAAGAGGGGCTAGGGTGGGATGGCTACACCTTC
CDR3 protein: CASSQEGLGWDGYTF

V gene: TRBV2
J gene: TRBJ2-4
clone size: -
D gene: -
CDR3 DNA: TGTGCCAGCACCCCATCCATAGCCAAAAACATTCAGTACTTC
CDR3 protein: CASTPSIAKNIQYF

V gene: TRBV30
J gene: TRBJ1-2
clone size: -
D gene: -
CDR3 DNA: TGTGCCTGGAGTGGGCAAGATGGCTACACCTTC
CDR3 protein: CAWSGQDGYTF

V gene: TRBV19
J gene: TRBJ1-2
clone size: once
D gene: -
CDR3 DNA: TGTGCCAGTAGTATAGGGGACACACGGAGGAGGAATGGCTACACCTTC
CDR3 protein: CASSIGDTRRRNGYTF

V gene: TRBV7-9
J gene: TRBJ2-7
clone size: -
D gene: TRBD1
CDR3 DNA: TGTGCCAGCGGGACAGGGGCGCGGGAGCAGTACTTC
CDR3 protein: CASGTGAREQYF

V gene: TRBV27
J gene: TRBJ1-1
clone size: -
D gene: -
CDR3 DNA: TGTGCCAGCAGTGGGTTAATGAGGGTTCGCACTGAAGCTTTCTTT
CDR3 protein: CASSGLMRVRTEAFF

V gene: TRBV5-5
J gene: TRBJ2-7
clone size: -
D gene: TRBD2
CDR3 DNA: TGTGCCAGCAGCTTGGCACTAGCGGGATTAGTTGAGCAGTACTTC
CDR3 protein: CASSLALAGLVEQYF

V gene: TRBV27
J gene: TRBJ2-7
clone size: -
D gene: TRBD1
CDR3 DNA: TGTGCCAGCAGTCCCGGGACAGTCCTCTACGAGCAGTACTTC
CDR3 protein: CASSPGTVLYEQYF

V gene: TRBV29-1
J gene: TRBJ2-7
clone size: -
D gene: TRBD2
CDR3 DNA: TGCAGCGTTGCGTTGGGACTAACAGCCTACGAGCAGTACTTC
CDR3 protein: CSVALGLTAYEQYF

V gene: TRBV7-6
J gene: TRBJ2-1
clone size: -
D gene: -
CDR3 DNA: TGTGCCAGCAGCCCCCCCGGGGTAGCAGGCTACAATGAGCAGTTCTTC
CDR3 protein: CASSPPGVAGYNEQFF

V gene: TRBV7-2
J gene: TRBJ1-6
clone size: -
D gene: -
CDR3 DNA: TGTGCCAGCAGCTTATTGAGCTATAATTCACCCCTCCACTTT
CDR3 protein: CASSLLSYNSPLHF

V gene: TRBV4-1
J gene: TRBJ2-5
clone size: once
D gene: -
CDR3 DNA: TGCGCCAGCAGTTTCGGTATCCAAGAGACCCAGTACTTC
CDR3 protein: CASSFGIQETQYF

V gene: TRBV6-5
J gene: TRBJ1-2
clone size: -
D gene: -
CDR3 DNA: TGTGCCAGCACTTGGGGCCGATTGAATGGCTACACCTTC
CDR3 protein: CASTWGRLNGYTF

V gene: TRBV11-3
J gene: TRBJ2-7
clone size: -
D gene: TRBD1
CDR3 DNA: TGTGCCAGCAGCAACAGCTTTGGGGACAGGGGCCACGAGCAGTACTTC
CDR3 protein: CASSNSFGDRGHEQYF

V gene: TRBV5-1
J gene: TRBJ2-1
clone size: -
D gene: -
CDR3 DNA: TGCGCCAGCAGCCCCCAACTGAGGGCGGGGGCGAACAATGAGCAGTTCTTC
CDR3 protein: CASSPQLRAGANNEQFF

V gene: TRBV7-6
J gene: TRBJ2-3
clone size: once
D gene: -
CDR3 DNA: TGTGCCAGCAGCTTCGGACAGTTCCTCACAGATACGCAGTATTTT
CDR3 protein: CASSFGQFLTDTQYF

V gene: TRBV11-2
J gene: TRBJ2-1
clone size: few
D gene: -
CDR3 DNA: TGTGCCAGCAGCTTAGATTTCAACAATGAGCAGTTCTTC
CDR3 protein: CASSLDFNNEQFF

V gene: TRBV30
J gene: TRBJ2-1
clone size: -
D gene: TRBD2
CDR3 DNA: TGTGCCTGGAGTGTACTGGGGCTAGCGGGGGGGCTGTCGAACAATGAGCAGTTCTTC
CDR3 protein: CAWSVLGLAGGLSNNEQFF

V gene: TRBV27
J gene: TRBJ1-2
clone size: -
D gene: TRBD1
CDR3 DNA: TGTGCCAGCAGCAAATACGGACAGGGCTACTATGGCTACACCTTC
CDR3 protein: CASSKYGQGYYGYTF

V gene: TRBV27
J gene: TRBJ2-7
clone size: -
D gene: TRBD1
CDR3 DNA: TGTGCCAGCAGTTCCCCCCGGACAGGGTATGACGAGCAGTACTTC
CDR3 protein: CASSSPRTGYDEQYF

V gene: TRBV5-1
J gene: TRBJ2-3
clone size: -
D gene: TRBD2
CDR3 DNA: TGCGCCAGCAGCTGGACTAGCGGGAGAAGGACAGATACGCAGTATTTT
CDR3 protein: CASSWTSGRRTDTQYF

V gene: TRBV7-2
J gene: TRBJ2-1
clone size: -
D gene: TRBD2
CDR3 DNA: TGTGCCAGCAGCTTAGAATTGGCTAGCGGGAGTCTTTGGAATGAGCAGTTCTTC
CDR3 protein: CASSLELASGSLWNEQFF

V gene: TRBV5-1
J gene: TRBJ1-1
clone size: -
D gene: -
CDR3 DNA: TGCGCCAGCAGCTTGTCTGCGGGGTTCGGAATCCCTGAAGCTTTCTTT
CDR3 protein: CASSLSAGFGIPEAFF

V gene: TRBV5-4
J gene: TRBJ2-7
clone size: once
D gene: -
CDR3 DNA: TGTGCCAGCAGCTTGGGCACGGGAGAGCAGTACTTC
CDR3 protein: CASSLGTGEQYF

V gene: TRBV7-8
J gene: TRBJ1-2
clone size: once
D gene: TRBD1
CDR3 DNA: TGTGCCAGCAGCCCGGGACAGATCTATGGCTACACCTTC
CDR3 protein: CASSPGQIYGYTF

V gene: TRBV7-2
J gene: TRBJ2-3
clone size: -
D gene: TRBD2
CDR3 DNA: TGTGCCAGCAGCTCGGGACTATCGGGCACAGATACGCAGTATTTT
CDR3 protein: CASSSGLSGTDTQYF

V gene: TRBV6-6
J gene: TRBJ1-4
clone size: -
D gene: -
CDR3 DNA: TGTGCCAGCAGTCCAGACTCTGGCAGTGCTAATGAAAAACTGTTTTTT
CDR3 protein: CASSPDSGSANEKLFF

V gene: TRBV13
J gene: TRBJ2-7
clone size: -
D gene: -
CDR3 DNA: TGTGCCAGCAGCGCCGGGACAGTGGGACTAGTCTACGAGCAGTACTTC
CDR3 protein: CASSAGTVGLVYEQYF

V gene: TRBV27
J gene: TRBJ1-6
clone size: -
D gene: TRBD1
CDR3 DNA: TGTGCCAGCAGTTTCCGACAGGGTCTCAATTCACCCCTCCACTTT
CDR3 protein: CASSFRQGLNSPLHF

V gene: TRBV7-2
J gene: TRBJ2-1
clone size: -
D gene: -
CDR3 DNA: TGTGCCAGCAGCTTAATCAGCTACAATGAGCAGTTCTTC
CDR3 protein: CASSLISYNEQFF

V gene: TRBV27
J gene: TRBJ2-7
clone size: -
D gene: TRBD1
CDR3 DNA: TGTGCCAGCAGTTTTTCGGGGACAGGGGGCAGTTACGAGCAGTACTTC
CDR3 protein: CASSFSGTGGSYEQYF

V gene: TRBV28
J gene: TRBJ2-1
clone size: -
D gene: TRBD2
CDR3 DNA: TGTGCCAGCAGTAACTTAGCGGGGGGAAGCTCCTACAATGAGCAGTTCTTC
CDR3 protein: CASSNLAGGSSYNEQFF

V gene: TRBV7-4
J gene: TRBJ1-1
clone size: -
D gene: TRBD1
CDR3 DNA: TGTGCCAGCAGTTTTAACTTGGACAGGGGGAACACTGAAGCTTTCTTT
CDR3 protein: CASSFNLDRGNTEAFF

V gene: TRBV5-4
J gene: TRBJ2-7
clone size: -
D gene: -
CDR3 DNA: TGTGCCAGCAGCTTGAGCAGGGACTACGAGCAGTACTTC
CDR3 protein: CASSLSRDYEQYF

V gene: TRBV4-3
J gene: TRBJ1-4
clone size: once
D gene: -
CDR3 DNA: TGCGCCAGCAGCCAAGACATGCAGGGAGGTGGAGGTGAAAAACTGTTTTTT
CDR3 protein: CASSQDMQGGGGEKLFF

V gene: TRBV7-9
J gene: TRBJ1-4
clone size: -
D gene: -
CDR3 DNA: TGTGCCAGCAGCCCTGAGGACAGCTTTCCCGAAAAACTGTTTTTT
CDR3 protein: CASSPEDSFPEKLFF

V gene: TRBV7-8
J gene: TRBJ1-2
clone size: -
D gene: -
CDR3 DNA: TGTGCCAGCAGCTTAGGCTCTGCGAACTATGGCTACACCTTC
CDR3 protein: CASSLGSANYGYTF

V gene: TRBV13
J gene: TRBJ1-2
clone size: -
D gene: -
CDR3 DNA: TGTGCCAGCAGCTCTGGGAGTTCGGGCTACACCTTC
CDR3 protein: CASSSGSSGYTF

V gene: TRBV21-1
J gene: TRBJ2-1
clone size: -
D gene: -
CDR3 DNA: TGTGCCAGCAGCAGACAAGGGACTAGCGGGAGAGATGAGCAGTTCTTC
CDR3 protein: CASSRQGTSGRDEQFF

V gene: TRBV5-5
J gene: TRBJ1-1
clone size: -
D gene: -
CDR3 DNA: TGTGCCAGCAGCTTGCACACAACCAGGGTTTACGGGGGAAACACTGAAGCTTTCTTT
CDR3 protein: CASSLHTTRVYGGNTEAFF

V gene: TRBV27
J gene: TRBJ1-1
clone size: -
D gene: -
CDR3 DNA: TGTGCCAGCAGTTTGGAGTGGATGAACACTGAAGCTTTCTTT
CDR3 protein: CASSLEWMNTEAFF

V gene: TRBV4-1
J gene: TRBJ2-7
clone size: -
D gene: TRBD1
CDR3 DNA: TGCGCCAGCAGCCCCGAGGGGTGGACAGGGGGGTTCCGCGAGCAGTACTTC
CDR3 protein: CASSPEGWTGGFREQYF

V gene: TRBV7-9
J gene: TRBJ2-5
clone size: -
D gene: -
CDR3 DNA: TGTGCCAGCAGCTTAGCTATTACAGCAGAGACCCAGTACTTC
CDR3 protein: CASSLAITAETQYF

V gene: TRBV7-9
J gene: TRBJ2-2
clone size: -
D gene: TRBD2
CDR3 DNA: TGTGCCAGCAGCTTTTACTCGGGGGGGCAAGTCGCCGGGGAGCTGTTTTTT
CDR3 protein: CASSFYSGGQVAGELFF

V gene: TRBV30
J gene: TRBJ2-6
clone size: -
D gene: TRBD1
CDR3 DNA: TGTGCCTGGACCCCTAAACAGGGGGCTGGGGCCAACGTCCTGACTTTC
CDR3 protein: CAWTPKQGAGANVLTF

V gene: TRBV5-1
J gene: TRBJ2-1
clone size: -
D gene: TRBD2
CDR3 DNA: TGCGCCAGCAGCTTGACTAGCGGGTCCTACAATGAGCAGTTCTTC
CDR3 protein: CASSLTSGSYNEQFF

V gene: TRBV7-2
J gene: TRBJ1-2
clone size: -
D gene: -
CDR3 DNA: TGTGCCAGCAGCTTAGGACACTCCTATGGCTACACCTTC
CDR3 protein: CASSLGHSYGYTF

V gene: TRBV7-7
J gene: TRBJ1-4
clone size: -
D gene: TRBD1
CDR3 DNA: TGTGCCAGCAGCCCAGGCCGACAGGGATCTAATGAAAAACTGTTTTTT
CDR3 protein: CASSPGRQGSNEKLFF

V gene: TRBV5-4
J gene: TRBJ1-2
clone size: -
D gene: -
CDR3 DNA: TGTGCCAGCACCTCAAGTGGGGGGATCTATGGCTACACCTTC
CDR3 protein: CASTSSGGIYGYTF